This section outlines one T cell receptor (beta chain) sequence together with its context. The antigen is unknown. These data come from a study of cytomegalovirus exposure and HLA in healthy donors. Study-wide results and limits: In an earlier analysis, most TCR beta V segments were productive about 87% or about 30% of the time.

V lost 2 bases and J 6 bases, leaving 5 bases between the germline ends. The CDR3 is 12 residues long. The V gene's germline CDR1 is MNHNS and CDR2 SASEGT. PCR amplification relied on 60 Vbeta primers (plus 13 Jbeta primers). Assay: immunoSEQ multiplex PCR; the TCRdb copy retains only in-frame clones and omits some. The data contain 150,000 to 200,000 clones, 81% of them singletons. Sequenced: PBMCs. The chain combines TRBV6-1 with TRBJ2-1, with D unresolved. The TCR originated in a young man in good health and CMV-seronegative. CDR3 sequence: CASSEPGNEQFF. The CDR3 DNA reads TGTGCCAGCAGTGAACCGGGCAATGAGCAGTTCTTC.